The next 10 T cell receptor beta chains were all read from a single sample in a study of T cells in Graves' hyperthyroidism and ophthalmopathy. RNA transcripts yielded amplified TCR beta CDR3 regions. During a first-round RT-PCR of the TCR CDR3, the HTBI primer set was used. TCRdb reanalysed the multiplex PCR reads using MiXCR and keeps one entry per CDR3 protein. The table shows over 700,000 distinct CDR3 sequences, with roughly 32% occurring only once. What was sequenced was blood. The receptor set was obtained from a woman aged 40 to 50 with Graves' hyperthyroidism.

The chain employs TRBV7-9 and TRBJ1-5, with D perhaps TRBD1 (5 bases). Looked up from germline, CDR1 is SEHNR and CDR2 is FQNEAQ (reference sequence). This CDR3 is built from 12 residues. V shed 6 bases and J shed 5 bases, with 8 bases lying between them. DNA for the CDR3: TGTGCCAGCAGATCAGGGTATCAGCCCCAGCATTTT. Its protein is CASRSGYQPQHF.

This clonotype has a count of ten or more. The chain carries TRBV20-1 and TRBJ1-1; possible D gene TRBD1, 6 bases. V lost 0 bases, J lost 5 bases, and 10 bases lay in between. Germline values: CDR1 DFQATT, CDR2 SNEGSKA (reference sequence). The CDR3 sequence is 13 residues long. Written as DNA, the CDR3 is TGCAGTGCTAGAGATCGGAGGGGGACTGAAGCTTTCTTT. It yields the protein CSARDRRGTEAFF.

The chain uses TRBV2 and TRBJ2-7; D is unclear. CDR1 is SNHLY, CDR2 FYNNEI, per germline. The ends were cut back, 5 bases at V and 7 bases at J, with 9 bases in the middle. The length of the CDR3 is 11 residues. CDR3 in DNA: TGTGCCAGCAGTCTGACGTGGGAGCAGTACTTC. Translated, it gives CASSLTWEQYF.

This clonotype was counted ten times or more. The chain carries TRBV7-2 and TRBJ2-5, with 7 bases lining up with TRBD1. This CDR3 comprises 15 residues. Per the germline V gene, CDR1 is SGHTA and CDR2 is FQGNSA. Losses at the gene ends were 4 bases for V and 10 bases for J; bases not matched to a gene: 15. Here the CDR3 reads CASSSEVVDGQVQYF. DNA of the CDR3: TGTGCCAGCAGCTCAGAAGTCGTGGACGGACAGGTCCAGTACTTC.

This clonotype was counted only a few times. V gene TRBV24-1 combines with J gene TRBJ2-3; D not certain. In germline, CDR1 is KGHDR, CDR2 SFDVKD. V shed 3 bases and J shed 8 bases, with 8 bases lying between them. The CDR3 covers 12 residues. DNA of the CDR3: TGTGCCACCAGTGATACCACGCGTACGCAGTATTTT. It translates to CATSDTTRTQYF.

The rearrangement links TRBV9 to TRBJ2-7; D perhaps matches TRBD2 (7 bases). From germline, CDR1 is SGDLS and CDR2 YYNGEE. The CDR3 extends over 12 amino acids. With 6 bases removed from V and 6 bases from J, the gap between germline ends came to 13 bases. The CDR3 loop is CASNRGGAEQYF. For the CDR3, the DNA is TGTGCCAGCAACCGAGGGGGGGCCGAGCAGTACTTC.

This clonotype showed up many times. J is TRBJ1-6 and V is TRBV6-5; D gene unclear. Looked up from germline, CDR1 is MNHEY and CDR2 is SVGAGI. The CDR3 spans 17 residues. Trimming cost V 1 base and J 5 bases, with 15 bases left between them. The CDR3 nucleotides read TGTGCCAGCAGTTACTTCGATCCAATTCAGCATAATTCACCCCTCCACTTT. Its protein is CASSYFDPIQHNSPLHF.

Ten or more counts support this clonotype. The junction departs from germline at one end; a sequencing error may be responsible. V gene TRBV24-1 combines with J gene TRBJ1-2, with a possible D match to TRBD1 (6 bases). The CDR3 length is 11 residues. Germline values: CDR1 KGHDR, CDR2 SFDVKD. CDR3 protein: CATSDTTGKGF. In nucleotides, the CDR3 is TGTGCCACCAGTGACACCACAGGGAAGGGCTTC.

This clonotype was detected ten times or more. V usage is TRBV20-1 and J usage is TRBJ2-5; tentatively, D is TRBD2 (6 bases). Germline lookup yields CDR1 DFQATT and CDR2 SNEGSKA (reference sequence). The CDR3 length is 14 residues. The V end was cut by 6 bases, the J end by 6 bases, with 20 bases between. The CDR3 DNA follows: TGCAGTGCCGACAAGGCGGAGGGGCGGAAGACCCAGTACTTC. It encodes CSADKAEGRKTQYF.

The sample holds many counts of this clonotype. The chain is built from TRBV5-8 and TRBJ2-5; TRBD1 agrees at 8 bases. This CDR3 is built from 14 residues. V shed 6 bases and J 4 bases; nucleotides not matched to a gene: 8. The germline V gene encodes CDR1 SGHTS and CDR2 YDEGEE. For the CDR3, the DNA is TGTGCCAGCACCAAAGGACAGGGAGGAGAGACCCAGTACTTC. Translating it yields CASTKGQGGETQYF.